The present T cell receptor (beta chain) was sequenced within a study of blood T cell repertoires in COVID-19. The V gene end was trimmed by 6 bases and the J gene end by 10 bases; junction bases not matched to a gene: 15. Germline V lookup: CDR1 MDHEN, CDR2 SYDVKM. The CDR3 runs 15 residues. Produced via immunoSEQ multiplex PCR; TCRdb's table is partial and in-frame only. This sample has around 480,000 clones, with around 88% found just once. This chain joins TRBV28 and TRBJ1-1; 9 nucleotides match TRBD1. This TCR was recovered from a woman aged 50 to 60 with COVID-19, enrolled during active disease. The sample comprised peripheral blood. The CDR3 protein is CASRSLGQGLIGAFF. Here the CDR3 DNA reads TGTGCCAGCAGGAGCCTCGGACAGGGGCTAATAGGAGCTTTCTTT.